This T cell receptor beta chain was identified in a study of T cells in Graves' hyperthyroidism and ophthalmopathy. Across the whole study: Upon initial diagnosis and before any treatment, peripheral blood was collected.

The CDR3 has 16 amino acids. Germline CDR1 reads WSHSY; CDR2 reads SAAADI. V trimming: 8 bases; J trimming: 1 base; junction bases outside the gene matches: 11. Amplification targeted TCR beta CDR3 regions from RNA transcripts. First-round RT-PCR with HTBI primers amplified the TCR CDR3 region. TCRdb re-derived calls from the multiplex PCR reads in MiXCR, one entry per CDR3 protein. Altogether hundreds of thousands of distinct CDR3 sequences are present, 15% to 20% being singletons, with the ten largest covering less than 4.5%. It was considered stable Graves' hyperthyroidism when ophthalmopathy did not progress within 18 months. Not enrolled were patients with uncontrolled infection, other autoimmune disease, pregnancy or lactation.

The chain is built from TRBV10-2 and TRBJ2-1, with 7 bases lining up with TRBD2. Sequenced: blood. This receptor was obtained from a woman in her twenties or thirties with Graves' hyperthyroidism. CDR3 sequence: CASLYPGTTSYNEQFF. The CDR3 region has the DNA TGCGCCAGCCTTTATCCCGGGACTACTTCCTACAATGAGCAGTTCTTC.